These 21 T cell receptor beta chains share one sample of origin, sequenced in a study of T cells in Graves' hyperthyroidism and ophthalmopathy. RNA transcripts provided the source from which TCR beta CDR3 regions were amplified. HTBI primers were used for first-round RT-PCR of the TCR CDR3. TCRdb independently ran MiXCR on the multiplex PCR reads; one entry per CDR3 protein. This repertoire shows under 750,000 distinct CDR3 sequences, roughly a sixth found once; its top ten account for 16%. The sequenced material came from blood. Every receptor here comes from a woman in her forties or fifties with Graves' hyperthyroidism that later progressed to Graves' ophthalmopathy.

Note on this clonotype: This may be a read error: a much more frequent sequence differs by one nucleotide. The chain has TRBV20-1 and TRBJ2-7; 9 positions agree with TRBD2. V lost 5 bases to trimming and J lost 0 bases; unmatched junction nucleotides: 2. The CDR3 has 13 amino acids. Germline V gives CDR1 DFQATT, CDR2 SNEGSKA (reference sequence). CDR3 amino acids: CSASAGGSYEQYF. The CDR3 region has the DNA TGCAGTGCTTCAGCGGGGGGCTCCTACGAGCAGTACTTC.

This clonotype was seen many times. The V and J genes are TRBV7-3 and TRBJ2-1; D is unresolved. CDR3 size: 10 residues. The ends were cut back, 8 bases at V and 4 bases at J, with 3 bases in the middle. In germline, CDR1 is SGHTA, CDR2 FQGTGA. The CDR3 coding sequence is TGTGCCAGCCCGTACAATGAGCAGTTCTTC. Protein sequence: CASPYNEQFF. Looking up the rest from reference TRBV7-3 and TRBJ2-1 gives the full variable domain: GAGVSQTPSNKVTEKGKYVELRCDPISGHTALYWYRQSLGQGPEFLIYFQGTGAADDSGLPNDRFFAVRPEGSVSTLKIQRTERGDSAVYLCASPYNEQFFGPGTRLTVL.

This clonotype came up a few times. This chain joins TRBV5-1 and TRBJ1-2; no definite D call. The length of the CDR3 is 13 residues. V was pared by 2 bases and J by 4 bases, with 9 bases between. CDR1 is SGHRS and CDR2 is YFSETQ in the germline V gene. CDR3 sequence reads: CASSFGETYGYTF. The DNA for the CDR3 is TGCGCCAGCAGCTTTGGAGAAACCTATGGCTACACCTTC.

There are a few counts of this clonotype. This chain links TRBV30 with TRBJ2-2; D may be TRBD1 (6 bases). This CDR3 contains 13 residues. V dropped 2 bases and J dropped 4 bases, with 8 bases sitting between them. The germline gives CDR1 GTSNPN, CDR2 SVGIG (reference sequence). The CDR3 coding sequence is TGTGCCTGGAGTTCAGGGGTCACCGGGGAGCTGTTTTTT. Translation gives CAWSSGVTGELFF.

This clonotype was counted between two and nine times. The CDR3 sequence is CSATGNSNQPQHF. CDR3 nucleotides: TGCAGTGCTACAGGGAATAGCAATCAGCCCCAGCATTTT. This chain joins TRBV20-1 and TRBJ1-5; D is possibly TRBD1 (5 bases). Trimming left V 4 bases short and J 0 bases short, with 7 bases between. The CDR3 has 13 amino acids. Germline V gives CDR1 DFQATT, CDR2 SNEGSKA (reference sequence).

About this clonotype: One junction end does not reproduce the germline sequence, and a read error may be involved. V and J are TRBV3-1 and TRBJ2-7; no reliable D call. The germline CDR1 and CDR2 sequences are LGHDT and YNNKEL (reference sequence). This CDR3 is built from 15 residues. The CDR3 here is CASSQDSASYNEQLF. The CDR3 DNA reads as TGTGCCAGCAGCCAAGATTCAGCGAGCTACAATGAGCAGCTCTTC.

In this sample, this clonotype turned up many times. The chain combines TRBV7-3 with TRBJ2-1, with TRBD2 matching over 7 bases. Germline CDR1 is SGHTA and CDR2 is FQGTGA. CDR3 size: 12 residues. The J segment lost 10 bases and the V segment lost 6 bases, leaving 6 bases of the junction unmatched. The CDR3 nucleotides are TGTGCCAGCAGTTCAATAGCGGGCGAGCAGTTCTTC. It is translated as CASSSIAGEQFF.

There are a few counts of this clonotype. V usage is TRBV27 and J usage is TRBJ1-4, with D uncertain. Trimming took off 0 bases at V and 7 bases at J, with 6 bases between the two ends. The CDR3 runs 13 residues. The germline CDR1 and CDR2 sequences are MNHEY and SMNVEV (reference sequence). The CDR3 nucleotides read TGTGCCAGCAGTTTATCCCACGGTGAAAAACTGTTTTTT. As protein: CASSLSHGEKLFF.

Regarding this clonotype: One end of the junction varies from germline; a read error may be responsible. The chain carries TRBV7-7 and TRBJ2-2, with TRBD2 matching over 10 bases. The CDR3 is made up of 17 amino acids. Germline-derived CDR1 and CDR2 are SSHAT and FNYEAQ (reference sequence). CDR3 region: CASSLNPGLALAGELFF. The CDR3 region has the DNA TGTGCTAGCAGCTTAAACCCGGGACTAGCGTTGGCCGGGGAGCTGTTTTTT.

In this sample, this clonotype turned up many times. The CDR3 sequence is CAWSLGQIYEQYF. The CDR3, as DNA: TGTGCCTGGAGTCTAGGACAGATCTACGAGCAGTACTTC. The chain has TRBV30 and TRBJ2-7, with D tentatively TRBD1 (6 bases). CDR1 and CDR2 (germline): GTSNPN, SVGIG (reference sequence). This CDR3 has 13 residues. V lost 2 bases and J lost 3, with 11 bases in between.

The V and J genes are TRBV14 and TRBJ2-6; D is possibly TRBD1 (5 bases). CDR3 length: 15 residues. Trimming removed 4 bases at V and 2 bases at J, with 9 bases between. The germline CDR1 and CDR2 sequences are SGHDN and FVKESK. CDR3 sequence (DNA): TGTGCCAGCAGCCTCCAGGGCCCTGGGGCCAACGTCCTGACTTTC. This sequence encodes CASSLQGPGANVLTF.

This clonotype has just a few counts. The chain couples TRBV6-5 to TRBJ1-2; D is perhaps TRBD1 (6 bases). V gave up 2 bases and J gave up 6 bases, with 13 bases separating them. Germline V gives CDR1 MNHEY, CDR2 SVGAGI. The CDR3 has 14 residues. CDR3 coding DNA: TGTGCCAGCAGTTACCTGCAGGGGCAAAATGGCTACACCTTC. This gives the protein CASSYLQGQNGYTF.

CDR3: CASSQDRRGLVYGYTF. In DNA form, the CDR3 reads TGTGCCAGCAGCCAAGATCGACGGGGGCTCGTCTATGGCTACACCTTC. The gene calls are TRBV3-1 and TRBJ1-2; tentatively, D is TRBD1 (6 bases). Per the germline V gene, CDR1 is LGHDT and CDR2 is YNNKEL (reference sequence). V was cut by 0 bases and J by 4 bases, with 15 bases left in between. The CDR3 sequence is 16 residues long. The full variable domain, in which reference TRBV3-1 and TRBJ1-2 provide the parts outside the CDR3, is DTAVSQTPKYLVTQMGNDKSIKCEQNLGHDTMYWYKQDSKKFLKIMFSYNNKELIINETVPNRFSPKSPDKAHLNLHINSLELGDSAVYFCASSQDRRGLVYGYTFGSGTRLTVV.

This chain uses TRBV2 with TRBJ2-5; D gene unclear. This CDR3 region has 13 residues. Germline V gives CDR1 SNHLY, CDR2 FYNNEI. The V end lost 5 bases, the J end lost 9 bases, and 16 bases lay between the germline ends. This CDR3 is CASSPTLQTPQYF. CDR3 nucleotides: TGTGCCAGCAGTCCAACACTTCAGACCCCCCAGTACTTC.

Ten or more counts support this clonotype. This rearrangement joins TRBV5-4 to TRBJ1-1; D not resolved. CDR1 and CDR2 from the germline V gene are SGHNT and YYREEE (reference sequence). Trimming shortened V by 3 bases and J by 3 bases, and 12 bases separated the two germline ends. This CDR3 has 14 residues. CDR3 in amino acids: CASSSPGSYTEAFF. CDR3 nucleotides: TGTGCCAGCAGCTCCCCGGGGTCGTACACTGAAGCTTTCTTT. The full variable domain, with the rest looked up from reference TRBV5-4 and TRBJ1-1, is ETGVTQSPTHLIKTRGQQVTLRCSSQSGHNTVSWYQQALGQGPQFIFQYYREEENGRGNFPPRFSGLQFPNYSSELNVNALELDDSALYLCASSSPGSYTEAFFGQGTRLTVV.

This clonotype was counted only a few times. The rearrangement uses TRBV5-1 and TRBJ2-3; 15 nucleotides match TRBD2. The V and J ends lost 3 bases and 4 bases, in that order; junction bases with no gene match: 3. The CDR3 is 16 residues long. CDR1 and CDR2 (germline): SGHRS, YFSETQ. CDR3 in amino acids: CASSYRTSGGADTQYF. The DNA for the CDR3 is TGCGCCAGCAGCTACCGGACTAGCGGGGGGGCAGATACGCAGTATTTT.

This clonotype was detected only a few times. J is TRBJ2-5 and V is TRBV6-5; D not certain. V was pared by 0 bases and J by 2 bases, with 13 bases between. The V gene's germline CDR1 is MNHEY and CDR2 SVGAGI. The CDR3 length is 16 residues. CDR3 sequence: CASSYSGSVAQETQYF. As DNA, the CDR3 is TGTGCCAGCAGTTACTCCGGGTCCGTGGCACAAGAGACCCAGTACTTC.

The chain employs TRBV12-3 or TRBV12-4 and TRBJ2-4, with 16 bases lining up with TRBD2. V lost 6 bases and J lost 6; bases outside the gene matches: 8. The CDR3 has 17 amino acids. Written as DNA, the CDR3 is TGTGCCAGCAGCGTCCTCGGGACTAGCGGGGGGGCAAACATTCAGTACTTC. Translation: CASSVLGTSGGANIQYF.

The J gene is TRBJ2-1, the V gene TRBV5-8; maybe TRBD2 (6 bases). The ends were cut back, 1 base at V and 1 base at J, with 15 bases in the middle. CDR1 and CDR2 (germline): SGHTS, YDEGEE. This CDR3 comprises 17 residues. The CDR3 bases are TGTGCCAGCAGCTTGTGGGCACTGGGGGGATCCTACAATGAGCAGTTCTTC. Translating it yields CASSLWALGGSYNEQFF.

This clonotype was detected ten times or more. The rearrangement links TRBV6-1 to TRBJ2-7; no clear D. This CDR3 contains 13 residues. Germline CDR1 is MNHNS and CDR2 is SASEGT. Between the trimmed V and J ends, which lost 6 bases and 2 bases, there was a span of 11 bases. CDR3 sequence: CASSPADPYEQYF. In DNA form, the CDR3 reads TGTGCCAGCAGCCCGGCCGACCCCTACGAGCAGTACTTC.

This sequence joins TRBV20-1 and TRBJ1-5; a weak D match, TRBD1 (5 bases). CDR3 length: 12 residues. Germline CDR1 reads DFQATT; CDR2 reads SNEGSKA (reference sequence). V was shortened by 5 bases and J by 6 bases, with 11 bases between the two germline ends. CDR3 bases: TGCAGTGCTCTCCGGGGCAGTCAGCCCCAGCATTTT. Protein: CSALRGSQPQHF.